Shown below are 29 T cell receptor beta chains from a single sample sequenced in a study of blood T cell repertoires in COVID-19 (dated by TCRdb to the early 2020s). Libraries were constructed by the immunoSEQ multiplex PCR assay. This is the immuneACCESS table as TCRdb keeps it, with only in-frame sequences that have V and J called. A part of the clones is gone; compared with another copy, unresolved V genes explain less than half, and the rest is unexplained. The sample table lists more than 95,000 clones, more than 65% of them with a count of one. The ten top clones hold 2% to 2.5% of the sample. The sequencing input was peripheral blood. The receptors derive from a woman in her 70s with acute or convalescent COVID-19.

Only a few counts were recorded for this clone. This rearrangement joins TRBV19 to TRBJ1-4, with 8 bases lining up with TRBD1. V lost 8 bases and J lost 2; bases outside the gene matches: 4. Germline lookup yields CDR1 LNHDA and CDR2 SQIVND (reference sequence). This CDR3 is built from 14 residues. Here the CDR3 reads CASEQGGTNEKLFF. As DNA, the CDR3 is TGTGCCAGTGAACAGGGGGGCACTAATGAAAAACTGTTTTTT.

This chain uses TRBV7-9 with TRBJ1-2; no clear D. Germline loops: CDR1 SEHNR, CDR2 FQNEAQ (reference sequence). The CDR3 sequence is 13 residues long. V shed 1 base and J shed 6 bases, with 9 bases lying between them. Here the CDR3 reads CASSLDMENGYTF. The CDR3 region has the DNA TGTGCCAGCAGCTTAGATATGGAGAATGGCTACACCTTC.

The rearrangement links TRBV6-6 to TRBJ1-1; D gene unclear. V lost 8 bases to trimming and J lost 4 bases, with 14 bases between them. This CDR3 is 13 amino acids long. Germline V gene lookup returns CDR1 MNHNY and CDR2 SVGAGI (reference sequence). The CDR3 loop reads CASHYAAGTEAFF. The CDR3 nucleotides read TGTGCCAGCCACTATGCGGCGGGCACTGAAGCTTTCTTT.

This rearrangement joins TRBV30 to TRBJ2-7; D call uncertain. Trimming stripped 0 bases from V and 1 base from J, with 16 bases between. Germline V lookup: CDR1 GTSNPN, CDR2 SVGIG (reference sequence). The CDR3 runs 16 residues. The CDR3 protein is CAWSVKGGRTSYEQYF. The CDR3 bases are TGTGCCTGGAGTGTAAAAGGCGGCCGCACGTCCTACGAGCAGTACTTC.

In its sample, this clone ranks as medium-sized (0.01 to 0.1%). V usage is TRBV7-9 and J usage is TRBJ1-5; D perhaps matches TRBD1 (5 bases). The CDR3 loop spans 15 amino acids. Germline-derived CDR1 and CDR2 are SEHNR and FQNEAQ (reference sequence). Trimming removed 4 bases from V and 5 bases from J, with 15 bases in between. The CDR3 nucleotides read TGTGCCAGCAGCTCCCGCGGGGGAGGCGATCAGCCCCAGCATTTT. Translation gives CASSSRGGGDQPQHF.

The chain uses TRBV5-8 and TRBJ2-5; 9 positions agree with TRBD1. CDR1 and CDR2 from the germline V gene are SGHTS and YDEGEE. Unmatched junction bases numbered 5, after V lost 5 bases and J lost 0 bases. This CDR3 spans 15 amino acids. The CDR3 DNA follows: TGTGCCAGCAGTGGGACAGGGCACTACCAAGAGACCCAGTACTTC. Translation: CASSGTGHYQETQYF.

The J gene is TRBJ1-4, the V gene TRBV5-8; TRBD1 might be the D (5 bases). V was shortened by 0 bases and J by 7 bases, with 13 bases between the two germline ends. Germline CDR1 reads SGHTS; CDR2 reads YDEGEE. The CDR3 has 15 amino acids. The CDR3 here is CASSLVGGRGEKLFF. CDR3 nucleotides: TGTGCCAGCAGCTTGGTCGGGGGTAGGGGTGAAAAACTGTTTTTT.

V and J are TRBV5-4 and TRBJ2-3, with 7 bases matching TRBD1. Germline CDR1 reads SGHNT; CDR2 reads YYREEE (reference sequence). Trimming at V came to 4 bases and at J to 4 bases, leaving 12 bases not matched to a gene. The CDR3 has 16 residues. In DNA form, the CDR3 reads TGTGCCAGCAGCCCACGTCCCGGGACAGTTTCAGATACGCAGTATTTT. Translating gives CASSPRPGTVSDTQYF. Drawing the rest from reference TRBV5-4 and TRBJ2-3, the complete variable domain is ETGVTQSPTHLIKTRGQQVTLRCSSQSGHNTVSWYQQALGQGPQFIFQYYREEENGRGNFPPRFSGLQFPNYSSELNVNALELDDSALYLCASSPRPGTVSDTQYFGPGTRLTVL.

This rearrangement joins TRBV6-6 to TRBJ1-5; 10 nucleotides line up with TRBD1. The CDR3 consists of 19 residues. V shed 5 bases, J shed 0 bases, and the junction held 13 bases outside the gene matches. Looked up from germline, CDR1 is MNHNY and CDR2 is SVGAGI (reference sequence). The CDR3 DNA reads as TGTGCCAGCAGTCCAATACGACAGGGGGCTTCTTATAGCAATCAGCCCCAGCATTTT. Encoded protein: CASSPIRQGASYSNQPQHF.

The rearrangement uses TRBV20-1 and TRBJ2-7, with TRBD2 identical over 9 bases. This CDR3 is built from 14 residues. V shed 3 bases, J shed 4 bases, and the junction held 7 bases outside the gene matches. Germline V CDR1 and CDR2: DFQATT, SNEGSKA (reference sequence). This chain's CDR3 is CSASGGRAGYEQYF. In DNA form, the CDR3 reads TGCAGTGCTAGTGGCGGGAGGGCCGGATACGAGCAGTACTTC.

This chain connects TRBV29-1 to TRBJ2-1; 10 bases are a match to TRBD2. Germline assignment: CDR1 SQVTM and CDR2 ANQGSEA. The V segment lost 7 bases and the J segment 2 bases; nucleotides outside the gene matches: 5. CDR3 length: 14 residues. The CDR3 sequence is CSDKGTSAYNEQFF. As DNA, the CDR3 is TGCAGCGACAAGGGGACTAGCGCCTACAATGAGCAGTTCTTC.

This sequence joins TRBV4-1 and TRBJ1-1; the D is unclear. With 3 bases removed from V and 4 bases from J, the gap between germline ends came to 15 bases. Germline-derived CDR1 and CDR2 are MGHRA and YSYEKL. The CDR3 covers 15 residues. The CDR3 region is CASSQSRQIVTEAFF. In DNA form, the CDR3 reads TGCGCCAGCAGCCAGTCCCGCCAGATTGTCACTGAAGCTTTCTTT.

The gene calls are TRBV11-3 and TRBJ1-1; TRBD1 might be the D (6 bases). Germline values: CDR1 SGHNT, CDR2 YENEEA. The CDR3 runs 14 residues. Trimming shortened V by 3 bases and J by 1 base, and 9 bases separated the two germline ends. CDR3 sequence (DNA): TGTGCCAGCAGCTTGGGCAGGGGGAACACTGAAGCTTTCTTT. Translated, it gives CASSLGRGNTEAFF. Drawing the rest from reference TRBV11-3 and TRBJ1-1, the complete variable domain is EAGVVQSPRYKIIEKKQPVAFWCNPISGHNTLYWYLQNLGQGPELLIRYENEEAVDDSQLPKDRFSAERLKGVDSTLKIQPAELGDSAVYLCASSLGRGNTEAFFGQGTRLTVV.

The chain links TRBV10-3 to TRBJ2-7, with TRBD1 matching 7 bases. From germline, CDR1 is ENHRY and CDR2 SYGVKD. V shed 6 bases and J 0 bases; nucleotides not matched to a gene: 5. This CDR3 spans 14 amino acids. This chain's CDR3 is CAIRPTGSSYEQYF. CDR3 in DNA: TGTGCCATCAGGCCGACAGGGAGCTCCTACGAGCAGTACTTC.

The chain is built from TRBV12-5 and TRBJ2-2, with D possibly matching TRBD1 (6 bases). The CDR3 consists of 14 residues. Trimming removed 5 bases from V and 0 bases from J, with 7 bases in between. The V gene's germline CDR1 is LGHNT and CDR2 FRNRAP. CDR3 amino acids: CASGQGTNTGELFF. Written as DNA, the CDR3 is TGTGCTAGTGGTCAGGGGACGAACACCGGGGAGCTGTTTTTT.

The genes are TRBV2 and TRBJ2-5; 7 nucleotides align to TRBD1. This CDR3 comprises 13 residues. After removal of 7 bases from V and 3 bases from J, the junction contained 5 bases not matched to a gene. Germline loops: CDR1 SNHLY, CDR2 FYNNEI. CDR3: CASTRQGKETQYF. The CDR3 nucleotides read TGTGCCAGCACCCGACAGGGTAAAGAGACCCAGTACTTC.

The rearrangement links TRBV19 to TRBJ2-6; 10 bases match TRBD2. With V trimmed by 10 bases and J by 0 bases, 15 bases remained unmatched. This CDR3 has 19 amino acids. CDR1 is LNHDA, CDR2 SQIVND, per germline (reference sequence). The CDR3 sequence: CATNSRVVAGGSGANVLTF. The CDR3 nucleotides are TGTGCCACCAATTCCCGGGTAGTAGCGGGGGGCTCTGGGGCCAACGTCCTGACTTTC. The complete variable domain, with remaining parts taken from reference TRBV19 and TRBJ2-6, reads DGGITQSPKYLFRKEGQNVTLSCEQNLNHDAMYWYRQDPGQGLRLIYYSQIVNDFQKGDIAEGYSVSREKKESFPLTVTSAQKNPTAFYLCATNSRVVAGGSGANVLTFGAGSRLTVL.

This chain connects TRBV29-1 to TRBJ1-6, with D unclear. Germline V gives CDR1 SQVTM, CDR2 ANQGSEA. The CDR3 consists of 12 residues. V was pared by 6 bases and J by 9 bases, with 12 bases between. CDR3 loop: CSVGEGSSPLHF. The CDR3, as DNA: TGCAGCGTCGGGGAAGGGAGTTCACCCCTCCACTTT.

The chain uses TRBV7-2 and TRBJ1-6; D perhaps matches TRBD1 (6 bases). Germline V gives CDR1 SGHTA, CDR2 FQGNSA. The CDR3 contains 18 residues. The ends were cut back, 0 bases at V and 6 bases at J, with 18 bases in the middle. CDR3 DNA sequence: TGTGCCAGCAGCTTAGCGACAGGCAACCCGACCTCTAATTCACCCCTCCACTTT. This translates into CASSLATGNPTSNSPLHF.

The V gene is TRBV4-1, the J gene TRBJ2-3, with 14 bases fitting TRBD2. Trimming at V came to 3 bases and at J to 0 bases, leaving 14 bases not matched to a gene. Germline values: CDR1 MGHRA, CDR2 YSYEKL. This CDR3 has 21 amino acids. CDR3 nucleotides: TGCGCCAGCAGCCAGGTTCCGATGAGACTAGCGGGGGGGCCGAGCACAGATACGCAGTATTTT. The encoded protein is CASSQVPMRLAGGPSTDTQYF.

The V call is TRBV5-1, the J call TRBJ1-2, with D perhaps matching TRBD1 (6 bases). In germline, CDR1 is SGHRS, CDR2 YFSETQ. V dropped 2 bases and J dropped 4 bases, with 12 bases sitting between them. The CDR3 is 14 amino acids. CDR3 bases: TGCGCCAGCAGCTTAACCAGGGGTGCCTATGGCTACACCTTC. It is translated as CASSLTRGAYGYTF.

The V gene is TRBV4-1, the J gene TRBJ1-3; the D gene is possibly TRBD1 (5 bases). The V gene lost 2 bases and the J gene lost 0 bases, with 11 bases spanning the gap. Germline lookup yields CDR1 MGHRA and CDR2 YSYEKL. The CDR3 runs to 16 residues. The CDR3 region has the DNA TGCGCCAGCAGCCAATTTTCCAGGGCCTCTGGAAACACCATATATTTT. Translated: CASSQFSRASGNTIYF.

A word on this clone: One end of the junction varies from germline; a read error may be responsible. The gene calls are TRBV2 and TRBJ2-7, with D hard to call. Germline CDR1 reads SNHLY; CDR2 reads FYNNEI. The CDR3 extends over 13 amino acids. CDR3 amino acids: CASSEDTAYEQYF. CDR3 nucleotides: TGTGCCAGCAGCGAAGACACCGCCTACGAGCAGTACTTC. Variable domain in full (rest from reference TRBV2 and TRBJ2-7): EPEVTQTPSHQVTQMGQEVILRCVPISNHLYFYWYRQILGQKVEFLVSFYNNEISEKSEIFDDQFSVERPDGSNFTLKIRSTKLEDSAMYFCASSEDTAYEQYFGPGTRLTVT.

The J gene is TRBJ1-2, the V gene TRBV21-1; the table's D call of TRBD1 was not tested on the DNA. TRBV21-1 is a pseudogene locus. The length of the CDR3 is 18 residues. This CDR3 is CASSKGWGTGEADYGYTF. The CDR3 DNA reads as TGTGCCAGCAGCAAAGGATGGGGGACAGGGGAGGCGGACTATGGCTACACCTTC.

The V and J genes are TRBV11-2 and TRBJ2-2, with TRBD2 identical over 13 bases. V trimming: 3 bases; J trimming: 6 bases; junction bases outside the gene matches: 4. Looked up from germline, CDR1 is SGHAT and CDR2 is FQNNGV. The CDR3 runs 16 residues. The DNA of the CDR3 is TGTGCCAGCAGCTTCAGGACTAGCGGGAGTTCCGGGGAGCTGTTTTTT. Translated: CASSFRTSGSSGELFF.

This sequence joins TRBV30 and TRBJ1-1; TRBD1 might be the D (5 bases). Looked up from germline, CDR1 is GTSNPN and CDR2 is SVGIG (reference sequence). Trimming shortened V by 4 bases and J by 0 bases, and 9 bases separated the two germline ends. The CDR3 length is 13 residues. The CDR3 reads CAWTRDLNTEAFF. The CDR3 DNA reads TGTGCCTGGACCAGGGACTTGAACACTGAAGCTTTCTTT.

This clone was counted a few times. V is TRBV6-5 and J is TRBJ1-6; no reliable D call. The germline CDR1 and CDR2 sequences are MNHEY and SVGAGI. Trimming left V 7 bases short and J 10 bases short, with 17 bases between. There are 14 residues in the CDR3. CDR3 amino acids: CASTLSTGASPLHF. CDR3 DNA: TGTGCCAGCACCCTATCGACGGGTGCCTCACCCCTCCACTTT.

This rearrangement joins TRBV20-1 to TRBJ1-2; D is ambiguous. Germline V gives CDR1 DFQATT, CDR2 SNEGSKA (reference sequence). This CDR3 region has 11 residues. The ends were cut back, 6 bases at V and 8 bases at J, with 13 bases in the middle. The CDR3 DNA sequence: TGCAGTGCACCTGAAGCCAGGGGCTACACCTTC. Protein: CSAPEARGYTF.

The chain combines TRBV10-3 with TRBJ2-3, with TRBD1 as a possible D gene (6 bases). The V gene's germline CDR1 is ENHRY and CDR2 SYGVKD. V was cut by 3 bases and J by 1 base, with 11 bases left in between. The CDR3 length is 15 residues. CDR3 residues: CAISDGGTGTDTQYF. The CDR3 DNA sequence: TGTGCCATCAGTGATGGGGGCACTGGCACAGATACGCAGTATTTT.